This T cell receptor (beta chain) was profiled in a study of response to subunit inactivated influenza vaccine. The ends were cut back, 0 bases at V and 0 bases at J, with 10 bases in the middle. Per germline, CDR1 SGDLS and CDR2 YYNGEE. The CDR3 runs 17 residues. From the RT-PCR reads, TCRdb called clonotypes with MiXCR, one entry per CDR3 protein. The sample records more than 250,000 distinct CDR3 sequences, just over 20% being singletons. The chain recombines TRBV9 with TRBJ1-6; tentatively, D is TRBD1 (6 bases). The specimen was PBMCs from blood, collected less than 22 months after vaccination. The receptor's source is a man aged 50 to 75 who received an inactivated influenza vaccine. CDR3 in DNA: TGTGCCAGCAGCGTAGCAGGGGCCAGCTCCTATAATTCACCCCTCCACTTT. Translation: CASSVAGASSYNSPLHF.